This T cell receptor beta chain was obtained from a study of shared clonotypes between healthy human individuals. Study at large: Three plates each covered CD4 naive and memory; CD8 naive two, CD8 memory one.

Naive CD8 cells, CD45RO-negative and positively selected for CCR7, excluded terminally differentiated effector memory CD45RA+ cells. The method was immunoSEQ multiplex PCR; TCRdb's version includes in-frame clones alone and lacks a portion of them. The repertoire consists of more than 2 million clones, with approximately 95% occurring once and the leading ten covering about 1.1%. The CDR3 totals 16 residues. The germline V gene has CDR1 MNHNS and CDR2 SASEGT. V lost 2 bases, J lost 2 bases, and 13 bases lay in between. The V and J genes are TRBV6-1 and TRBJ1-5; tentative D call: TRBD1 (5 bases). The receptor comes from a man aged 18-30 years in good health. Sequenced input: naive CD8+ T cells sorted from blood. The CDR3 DNA reads TGTGCCAGCAGTGAATGGACTCAGGGACGCAATCAGCCCCAGCATTTT. This sequence encodes CASSEWTQGRNQPQHF.